A selection of T cell receptor beta chains follows, all from one sample in a study of T-cell memory formation after mild COVID-19. TCRdb called the 5' RACE reads again in MiXCR, with one record for every CDR3 protein. The sample carries approximately 340,000 distinct CDR3 sequences, about 15% recorded once. The sequenced sample consisted of PBMCs or a T cell subset sorted from them (not recorded which). Receptors were obtained from a man between 18 and 29 years old who had mild COVID-19 (a few samples of this study predate the infection). Cell type and time point are not known. The CDR3 runs from the conserved cysteine through the conserved F or W. The D gene is left open where the match is weak. Only some rows state a clone size, as once, few, many or a class for expanded clones.

TRBV29-1	few	TRBD1	TRBJ2-5	TGCAGCGTGACCGGGACAGGTCGAGGAGAGACCCAGTACTTC	CSVTGTGRGETQYF
TRBV12-3/TRBV12-4	-	-	TRBJ2-7	TGTGCCAGCAGTTTAATCGGCCCCTACGAGCAGTACTTC	CASSLIGPYEQYF
TRBV9	few	-	TRBJ1-3	TGTGCCAGCAGCCTCGACCCTGTCTCTGGAAACACCATATATTTT	CASSLDPVSGNTIYF
TRBV2	few	TRBD1	TRBJ1-1	TGTGCCAGCAGGGGACAGGGGTACACTGAAGCTTTCTTT	CASRGQGYTEAFF
TRBV6-2/TRBV6-3	-	-	TRBJ1-5	TGTGCCAGCAGTTACGTGTGGGGGAATCAGCCCCAGCATTTT	CASSYVWGNQPQHF
TRBV29-1	few	-	TRBJ2-7	TGCAGCGTTGAAGCGGGGGGCGACGAGCAGTACTTC	CSVEAGGDEQYF
TRBV3-1	-	TRBD1	TRBJ1-2	TGTGCCAGCAGCCAAGCTGGACAGGGCAACTATGGCTACACCTTC	CASSQAGQGNYGYTF
TRBV6-5	-	-	TRBJ2-5	TGTGCCAGCAGTTACTCGAACAGTGGTAAAGAGACCCAGTACTTC	CASSYSNSGKETQYF
TRBV25-1	-	TRBD1	TRBJ1-3	TGTGCCAGCAGCGAAGGACAGGGCCCCTCTGGAAACACCATATATTTT	CASSEGQGPSGNTIYF
TRBV20-1	-	TRBD2	TRBJ2-3	TGCAGTGCTACTCATAGCGGGGGGGCCCAGGATACGCAGTATTTT	CSATHSGGAQDTQYF
TRBV4-2	few	TRBD2	TRBJ2-1	TGTGCCAGCAGCGAATCAACCGGGACTAGCGGGAGGAATGAGCAGTTCTTC	CASSESTGTSGRNEQFF
TRBV10-1	-	TRBD2	TRBJ2-7	TGCGCCAGCAGTCCTCTAGCGGGGGCCTACGAGCAGTACTTC	CASSPLAGAYEQYF
TRBV29-1	few	TRBD1	TRBJ1-2	TGCAGCGGGGCGGACAGGGACGGGCCCTATGGCTACACCTTC	CSGADRDGPYGYTF
TRBV20-1	-	-	TRBJ1-1	TGCAGTGCTAGAACGTCCAGCCTGAACACTGAAGCTTTCTTT	CSARTSSLNTEAFF
TRBV5-1	many	-	TRBJ1-2	TGCGCCAGCAGCTTGGTCGCAGGGGCCAACTATGGCTACACCTTC	CASSLVAGANYGYTF
TRBV20-1	-	TRBD2	TRBJ2-7	TGCAGTGCTAGAGATGCGGGGGAGTACGAGCAGTACTTC	CSARDAGEYEQYF
TRBV13	-	TRBD1	TRBJ2-5	TGTGCCAGCAGCACAGGGGTAGAGACCCAGTACTTC	CASSTGVETQYF
TRBV7-2	few	-	TRBJ1-5	TGTGCCAGCAGCTCGGACTTCAATCAGCCCCAGCATTTT	CASSSDFNQPQHF
TRBV24-1	-	TRBD1	TRBJ1-5	TGTGCCACCAGTGACCGACAGGGGAGCAATCAGCCCCAGCATTTT	CATSDRQGSNQPQHF
TRBV6-5	-	-	TRBJ2-2	TGTGCCAGCAGTTACATCGGTACCGGGGAGCTGTTTTTT	CASSYIGTGELFF
TRBV11-2	-	-	TRBJ2-5	TGTGCCAGCAATCGCGGACCCGCCTGGGAGACCCAGTACTTC	CASNRGPAWETQYF
TRBV7-9	-	-	TRBJ2-1	TGTGCCAGCGAGATGGTCAGGATCAACAATGAGCAGTTCTTC	CASEMVRINNEQFF
TRBV2	-	TRBD2	TRBJ2-1	TGTGCCAGCAGTGAGGGCGGGGGGCTCTCCTACAATGAGCAGTTCTTC	CASSEGGGLSYNEQFF
TRBV5-1	-	-	TRBJ2-3	TGCGCCAGCAGCCCCACATCCTCTAGCACAGATACGCAGTATTTT	CASSPTSSSTDTQYF
TRBV5-1	-	-	TRBJ2-7	TGCGCCAGCAGTTTGGACAGCCAGTACGAGCAGTACTTC	CASSLDSQYEQYF
TRBV6-1	few	-	TRBJ1-5	TGTGCCAGCCTTTGGCTGGGGGGGAAGGTCCAGCATTTT	CASLWLGGKVQHF
TRBV5-1	few	-	TRBJ1-5	TGCGCCAGCAGCCCCCTCCCGACAGGTACTTATCAGCCCCAGCATTTT	CASSPLPTGTYQPQHF
TRBV12-3/TRBV12-4	few	TRBD1	TRBJ1-1	TGTGCCAGCAGACGGGACAGGCCGACTGAAGCTTTCTTT	CASRRDRPTEAFF
TRBV5-5	-	-	TRBJ2-7	TGTGCCAGCAGCTTTACGAGGGGCCGGTACGAGCAGTACTTC	CASSFTRGRYEQYF
TRBV9	many	-	TRBJ2-2	TGTGCCAGCAGCCCCTCGGGGACCGGGGAGCTGTTTTTT	CASSPSGTGELFF
TRBV10-3	few	TRBD1	TRBJ1-2	TGTGCCATCAGGACAGGGGAAGTTGCTGGCTACACCTTC	CAIRTGEVAGYTF
TRBV12-3/TRBV12-4	few	TRBD1	TRBJ2-5	TGTGCCAGCAGGTACAGGGGGCCGGAGACCCAGTACTTC	CASRYRGPETQYF
TRBV29-1	many	TRBD1	TRBJ2-1	TGCAGCGTCTTCTTACAGGGGAGTGGGGCCTACAATGAGCAGTTCTTC	CSVFLQGSGAYNEQFF
TRBV7-6	few	-	TRBJ1-4	TGTGCCAGCAGCTCCTCGGAGGAAAAACTGTTTTTT	CASSSSEEKLFF
TRBV18	few	-	TRBJ1-1	TGTGCCAGCTCGGCGGGGGAGAACACTGAAGCTTTCTTT	CASSAGENTEAFF
TRBV15	many	TRBD1	TRBJ2-3	TGTGCCACCAGCAACAGGGGGGCCACAGATACGCAGTATTTT	CATSNRGATDTQYF
TRBV4-2	-	-	TRBJ2-3	TGTGCCAGCAGCCGGCAGGTCCTAGATACGCAGTATTTT	CASSRQVLDTQYF
TRBV12-3/TRBV12-4	-	TRBD1	TRBJ2-1	TGTGCCAGCAGAAGAGGACAGGCTGAGCAGTTCTTC	CASRRGQAEQFF
TRBV2	many	-	TRBJ2-2	TGTGCCAGCAGTCCAACCGGGCAGAACACCGGGGAGCTGTTTTTT	CASSPTGQNTGELFF
TRBV2	-	-	TRBJ1-5	TGTGCCAGCAGTTACGAACGACAGAGCCCCCAGCATTTT	CASSYERQSPQHF
TRBV2	few	-	TRBJ2-5	TGTGCCAGCAGCACCGGGACTCTGGGGGAGACCCAGTACTTC	CASSTGTLGETQYF
TRBV6-5	once	-	TRBJ2-6	TGTGCCAGCAGTCGCAAGGTACAGGACTCTGGGGCCAACGTCCTGACTTTC	CASSRKVQDSGANVLTF
TRBV2	few	-	TRBJ1-5	TGTGCCAGCAAATTGGGGGGAGATAGCAATCAGCCCCAGCATTTT	CASKLGGDSNQPQHF